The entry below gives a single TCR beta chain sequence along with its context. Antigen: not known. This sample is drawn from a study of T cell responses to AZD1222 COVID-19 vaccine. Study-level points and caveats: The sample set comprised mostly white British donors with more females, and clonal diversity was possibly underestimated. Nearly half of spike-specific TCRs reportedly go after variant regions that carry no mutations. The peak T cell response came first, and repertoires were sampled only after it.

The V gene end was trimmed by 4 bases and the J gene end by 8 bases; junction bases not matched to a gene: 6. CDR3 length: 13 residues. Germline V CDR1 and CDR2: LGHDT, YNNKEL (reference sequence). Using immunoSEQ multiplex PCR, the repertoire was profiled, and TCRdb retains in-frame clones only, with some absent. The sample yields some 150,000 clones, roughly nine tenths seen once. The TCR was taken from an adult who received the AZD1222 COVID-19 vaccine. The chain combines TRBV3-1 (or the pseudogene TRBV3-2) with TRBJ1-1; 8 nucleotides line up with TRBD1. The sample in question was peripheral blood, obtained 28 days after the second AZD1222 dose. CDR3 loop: CASSPVGDREAFF. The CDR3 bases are TGTGCCAGCAGCCCAGTGGGGGACAGGGAAGCTTTCTTT.